This is a list of T cell receptor beta chains from one sample in a study of cytomegalovirus exposure and HLA in healthy donors. The data were produced by immunoSEQ multiplex PCR, yet TCRdb's version contains in-frame clones alone and is incomplete. The table includes around 80,000 clones, under 80% detected once. Material: PBMCs. The origin of the receptors is a man aged 40-49 years in good health and CMV-seronegative. The CDR3 runs from the conserved cysteine through the conserved F or W. Each record gives: J gene, D gene, clone size, V gene, CDR3 protein, CDR3 DNA. A D gene is named only where the DNA matches it firmly. Some rows mark clone size as missing; the rest say once, few, many or name a class of expanded clone.

j_gene: TRBJ1-1; d_gene: NA; abundance: NA; v_gene: TRBV6-5; CDR3aa: CASRAQKKTEAFF; CDR3nt: TGTGCCAGCCGCGCCCAAAAGAAGACTGAAGCTTTCTTT
j_gene: TRBJ1-2; d_gene: NA; abundance: NA; v_gene: TRBV6-1; CDR3aa: CASKGTIIVYGYTF; CDR3nt: TGTGCCAGCAAGGGGACTATTATCGTTTATGGCTACACCTTC
j_gene: TRBJ1-2; d_gene: NA; abundance: NA; v_gene: TRBV11-2; CDR3aa: CASSPTGDTSYTF; CDR3nt: TGTGCCAGCAGCCCCACTGGGGACACAAGCTACACCTTC
j_gene: TRBJ1-5; d_gene: NA; abundance: NA; v_gene: TRBV19; CDR3aa: CASSPTLGQPQHF; CDR3nt: TGTGCCAGTAGTCCCACCCTCGGGCAGCCCCAGCATTTT
j_gene: TRBJ1-3; d_gene: TRBD1; abundance: NA; v_gene: TRBV10-3; CDR3aa: CAISERGQGYSGNTIYF; CDR3nt: TGTGCCATCAGTGAAAGGGGACAGGGTTACTCTGGAAACACCATATATTTT
j_gene: TRBJ1-1; d_gene: NA; abundance: NA; v_gene: TRBV6-5; CDR3aa: CASSYIQGRGDTEAFF; CDR3nt: TGTGCCAGCAGTTACATCCAGGGGAGAGGGGACACTGAAGCTTTCTTT
j_gene: TRBJ1-1; d_gene: TRBD1; abundance: NA; v_gene: TRBV5-5; CDR3aa: CASAIQGARNTEAFF; CDR3nt: TGTGCCAGTGCCATACAGGGGGCGAGGAACACTGAAGCTTTCTTT
j_gene: TRBJ2-1; d_gene: NA; abundance: few; v_gene: TRBV6-4; CDR3aa: CASSDGGEGDYNEQFF; CDR3nt: TGTGCCAGCAGTGACGGGGGGGAGGGGGACTACAATGAGCAGTTCTTC
j_gene: TRBJ1-5; d_gene: TRBD1; abundance: NA; v_gene: TRBV4-1; CDR3aa: CASSQVLRGLDQPQHF; CDR3nt: TGCGCCAGCAGCCAAGTTCTCAGGGGGCTCGATCAGCCCCAGCATTTT
j_gene: TRBJ1-1; d_gene: TRBD1; abundance: few; v_gene: TRBV7-9; CDR3aa: CASNPTGGKTEAFF; CDR3nt: TGTGCCAGCAACCCGACAGGGGGCAAGACTGAAGCTTTCTTT
j_gene: TRBJ2-7; d_gene: NA; abundance: NA; v_gene: TRBV15; CDR3aa: CATSDPGMTYEQYF; CDR3nt: TGTGCCACCAGCGACCCAGGGATGACCTACGAGCAGTACTTC
j_gene: TRBJ2-5; d_gene: NA; abundance: NA; v_gene: TRBV6-1; CDR3aa: CASSRGETQYF; CDR3nt: TGTGCCAGCAGTCGAGGGGAGACCCAGTACTTC
j_gene: TRBJ2-2; d_gene: TRBD2; abundance: NA; v_gene: TRBV5-6; CDR3aa: CASRLAGGVGELFF; CDR3nt: TGTGCCAGCCGATTAGCGGGAGGCGTCGGGGAGCTGTTTTTT
j_gene: TRBJ2-1; d_gene: TRBD2; abundance: few; v_gene: TRBV7-9; CDR3aa: CASSLKAGGLPSYNEQFF; CDR3nt: TGTGCCAGCAGCTTAAAAGCGGGAGGACTCCCTTCCTACAATGAGCAGTTCTTC
j_gene: TRBJ1-3; d_gene: NA; abundance: NA; v_gene: TRBV7-6; CDR3aa: CASSPTGWSGNTIYF; CDR3nt: TGTGCCAGCAGCCCCACAGGTTGGTCTGGAAACACCATATATTTT
j_gene: TRBJ2-3; d_gene: TRBD2; abundance: NA; v_gene: TRBV7-9; CDR3aa: CASRPPGLASHTQYF; CDR3nt: TGTGCCAGCAGACCGCCGGGACTAGCATCCCATACGCAGTATTTT
j_gene: TRBJ2-7; d_gene: NA; abundance: NA; v_gene: TRBV7-3; CDR3aa: CASSSIRGDEQYF; CDR3nt: TGTGCCAGCAGCTCCATCAGGGGGGACGAGCAGTACTTC
j_gene: TRBJ1-5; d_gene: TRBD1; abundance: few; v_gene: TRBV7-9; CDR3aa: CASSPIDGQVNQPQHF; CDR3nt: TGTGCCAGCAGCCCAATCGATGGACAGGTCAATCAGCCCCAGCATTTT
j_gene: TRBJ2-1; d_gene: TRBD2; abundance: NA; v_gene: TRBV5-1; CDR3aa: CASSLDGLTGLVKNEQFF; CDR3nt: TGCGCCAGCAGCTTGGATGGTCTGACTGGACTAGTAAAAAATGAGCAGTTCTTC
j_gene: TRBJ2-3; d_gene: TRBD2; abundance: NA; v_gene: TRBV4-1; CDR3aa: CASSQASAGGADTQYF; CDR3nt: TGCGCCAGCAGCCAAGCTTCTGCGGGAGGGGCAGATACGCAGTATTTT
j_gene: TRBJ2-5; d_gene: TRBD2; abundance: NA; v_gene: TRBV19; CDR3aa: CASSGTSGRAGYQETQYF; CDR3nt: TGTGCCAGTAGTGGGACTAGCGGGAGGGCGGGGTACCAAGAGACCCAGTACTTC
j_gene: TRBJ2-3; d_gene: NA; abundance: NA; v_gene: TRBV11-2; CDR3aa: CASRGMETTDTQYF; CDR3nt: TGTGCCAGCAGGGGTATGGAGACCACAGATACGCAGTATTTT
j_gene: TRBJ2-1; d_gene: NA; abundance: NA; v_gene: TRBV19; CDR3aa: CASSIDLAGLSNEQFF; CDR3nt: TGTGCCAGTAGTATAGATCTCGCCGGGTTAAGCAATGAGCAGTTCTTC
j_gene: TRBJ1-1; d_gene: NA; abundance: NA; v_gene: TRBV29-1; CDR3aa: CSVATLGGSTEAFF; CDR3nt: TGCAGCGTTGCCACCTTGGGGGGATCCACTGAAGCTTTCTTT
j_gene: TRBJ1-1; d_gene: NA; abundance: few; v_gene: TRBV5-6; CDR3aa: CASSTIMNTEAFF; CDR3nt: TGTGCCAGCAGCACTATAATGAACACTGAAGCTTTCTTT
j_gene: TRBJ2-1; d_gene: TRBD2; abundance: NA; v_gene: TRBV7-2; CDR3aa: CASTPAGGYEQFF; CDR3nt: TGTGCCAGCACCCCAGCGGGAGGATATGAGCAGTTCTTC
j_gene: TRBJ2-1; d_gene: TRBD1; abundance: NA; v_gene: TRBV9; CDR3aa: CASSVAAGQGTYNEQFF; CDR3nt: TGTGCCAGCAGCGTAGCCGCGGGACAGGGGACATACAATGAGCAGTTCTTC
j_gene: TRBJ2-1; d_gene: NA; abundance: NA; v_gene: TRBV7-8; CDR3aa: CASSSKMSSEQFF; CDR3nt: TGTGCCAGCAGCTCCAAGATGTCGAGTGAGCAGTTCTTC
j_gene: TRBJ2-1; d_gene: NA; abundance: NA; v_gene: TRBV7-3; CDR3aa: CASSLTGQGGHNEQFF; CDR3nt: TGTGCCAGCAGCTTAACGGGGCAGGGTGGTCACAATGAGCAGTTCTTC
j_gene: TRBJ2-3; d_gene: NA; abundance: NA; v_gene: TRBV15; CDR3aa: CATSRDSSGSTDTQYF; CDR3nt: TGTGCCACCAGCAGAGATTCGAGCGGGAGCACAGATACGCAGTATTTT
j_gene: TRBJ1-4; d_gene: NA; abundance: NA; v_gene: TRBV19; CDR3aa: CASRMDSFAPKRLFF; CDR3nt: TGTGCCAGTAGGATGGACAGTTTCGCGCCTAAACGACTGTTTTTT
j_gene: TRBJ1-2; d_gene: NA; abundance: NA; v_gene: TRBV28; CDR3aa: CASSPSQGLGYTF; CDR3nt: TGTGCCAGCAGTCCGTCGCAGGGGCTTGGCTACACCTTC
j_gene: TRBJ1-5; d_gene: NA; abundance: NA; v_gene: TRBV6-1; CDR3aa: CASKEVGGTEPQHF; CDR3nt: TGTGCCAGCAAGGAAGTCGGGGGAACGGAGCCCCAGCATTTT
j_gene: TRBJ2-7; d_gene: TRBD1; abundance: NA; v_gene: TRBV18; CDR3aa: CASSLGDRGYEQYF; CDR3nt: TGTGCCAGCTCACTTGGGGACAGGGGTTACGAGCAGTACTTC
j_gene: TRBJ1-1; d_gene: NA; abundance: few; v_gene: TRBV23-1; CDR3aa: CASSRRVWNTEAFF; CDR3nt: TGCGCCAGCAGTCGGAGGGTCTGGAACACTGAAGCTTTCTTT
j_gene: TRBJ2-2; d_gene: TRBD1; abundance: NA; v_gene: TRBV7-2; CDR3aa: CASSLGTGAGELFF; CDR3nt: TGTGCCAGCAGCCTAGGGACAGGGGCCGGGGAGCTGTTTTTT
j_gene: TRBJ1-1; d_gene: TRBD1; abundance: NA; v_gene: TRBV4-1; CDR3aa: CASSQTGTGGRVTEAFF; CDR3nt: TGCGCCAGCAGCCAAACTGGCACAGGGGGACGGGTCACTGAAGCTTTCTTT
j_gene: TRBJ2-7; d_gene: NA; abundance: NA; v_gene: TRBV5-1; CDR3aa: CASSLDPRSRYF; CDR3nt: TGCGCCAGCAGCTTGGACCCTAGGAGCAGATACTTC
j_gene: TRBJ2-7; d_gene: TRBD1; abundance: NA; v_gene: TRBV29-1; CDR3aa: CSAGGQGSHEQYF; CDR3nt: TGCAGCGCCGGGGGACAGGGGTCACACGAGCAGTACTTC
j_gene: TRBJ2-2; d_gene: TRBD2; abundance: NA; v_gene: TRBV10-1; CDR3aa: CASSRDYYTGELFF; CDR3nt: TGCGCCAGCAGCCGGGACTACTACACCGGGGAGCTGTTTTTT
j_gene: TRBJ2-1; d_gene: NA; abundance: NA; v_gene: TRBV19; CDR3aa: CASDGYNEQFF; CDR3nt: TGTGCCAGTGACGGGTACAATGAGCAGTTCTTC
j_gene: TRBJ2-7; d_gene: NA; abundance: NA; v_gene: TRBV2; CDR3aa: CASSYFVAREQYF; CDR3nt: TGTGCCAGCAGTTATTTCGTAGCGCGGGAGCAGTACTTC
j_gene: TRBJ2-3; d_gene: TRBD2; abundance: NA; v_gene: TRBV30; CDR3aa: CAWGLAPDTQYF; CDR3nt: TGTGCCTGGGGACTAGCTCCAGATACGCAGTATTTT
j_gene: TRBJ1-2; d_gene: NA; abundance: NA; v_gene: TRBV19; CDR3aa: CASFGGPGYTF; CDR3nt: TGTGCCAGTTTCGGGGGGCCCGGCTACACCTTC
j_gene: TRBJ1-5; d_gene: TRBD1; abundance: NA; v_gene: TRBV18; CDR3aa: CASSLSGTGSNQPQHF; CDR3nt: TGTGCCAGCTCACTTTCCGGGACAGGAAGTAATCAGCCCCAGCATTTT
j_gene: TRBJ2-1; d_gene: NA; abundance: NA; v_gene: TRBV7-9; CDR3aa: CASSLASYNEQFF; CDR3nt: TGTGCCAGCAGCCTGGCATCCTACAATGAGCAGTTCTTC
j_gene: TRBJ2-7; d_gene: NA; abundance: NA; v_gene: TRBV4-1; CDR3aa: CASSQEAGTMYEQYF; CDR3nt: TGCGCCAGCAGCCAAGAGGCGGGAACGATGTACGAGCAGTACTTC